The 9 T cell receptor beta chains below come from one sample, sequenced in a study of cytomegalovirus exposure and HLA in healthy donors. PCR employed 60 Vbeta and 13 Jbeta primers. Produced via immunoSEQ multiplex PCR; TCRdb's table is partial and in-frame only. The sample has 150,000 or so clones, approximately 84% seen once. Material for sequencing was PBMCs. Source of these receptors: a woman under 30 in good health and CMV-seronegative.

The chain is built from TRBV2 and TRBJ2-4, with D perhaps matching TRBD1 (6 bases). Deletions cut 9 bases from V and 4 bases from J, with 7 bases between. The length of the CDR3 is 11 residues. Germline values: CDR1 SNHLY, CDR2 FYNNEI. The CDR3 DNA sequence: TGTGCCAGTACAGGGAAAAACATTCAGTACTTC. The encoded protein is CASTGKNIQYF.

The rearrangement links TRBV6-6 to TRBJ2-6; D might be TRBD1 (5 bases). Germline V gene sequence: CDR1 MNHNY, CDR2 SVGAGI (reference sequence). V lost 6 bases and J lost 2, with 11 bases in between. The CDR3 covers 15 residues. Written as DNA, the CDR3 is TGTGCCAGCAGAAGCAGGGTAACTGGGGCCAACGTCCTGACTTTC. Amino acids: CASRSRVTGANVLTF.

Only one count was recorded for this clone. The chain recombines TRBV28 with TRBJ2-5; 8 nucleotides agree with TRBD1. TRBJ2-7 matches the DNA end more closely, so the J call is doubtful. The CDR3 runs 13 residues. CDR1 and CDR2 from the germline V gene are MDHEN and SYDVKM. The CDR3 region is CASSLDRGYEQYF. The CDR3 DNA reads as TGTGCCAGCAGTCTCGACAGGGGCTACGAGCAGTACTTC.

V and J are TRBV18 and TRBJ1-2; D might be TRBD1 (6 bases). V shed 3 bases and J shed 3 bases, with 14 bases lying between them. CDR3 size: 15 residues. Germline lookup yields CDR1 KGHSH and CDR2 LQKENI. The CDR3 is CASSPLLGGDYGYTF. The CDR3 DNA follows: TGTGCCAGCTCACCCCTTTTAGGGGGGGACTATGGCTACACCTTC.

V is TRBV5-1 and J is TRBJ2-3, with 7 bases matching TRBD1. V shed 0 bases, J shed 3 bases, and the junction held 4 bases outside the gene matches. CDR1 and CDR2 from the germline V gene are SGHRS and YFSETQ. The CDR3 extends over 15 amino acids. The CDR3 sequence: CASSLVGRGTDTQYF. CDR3 sequence (DNA): TGCGCCAGCAGCTTGGTGGGCAGGGGGACAGATACGCAGTATTTT.

A note on this clone: Germline is not matched at one junction end, which may reflect a read error. The chain carries TRBV7-9 and TRBJ2-1, with D tentatively TRBD1 (5 bases). The germline V gene has CDR1 SEHNR and CDR2 FQNEAQ (reference sequence). The CDR3 runs to 14 residues. CDR3 region: CSSSFRDGYDEQFF. The DNA for the CDR3 is TGTTCCAGCAGCTTCAGGGATGGGTACGATGAGCAGTTCTTC. The full variable domain, completed using reference TRBV7-9 and TRBJ2-1, is DTGVSQNPRHKITKRGQNVTFRCDPISEHNRLYWYRQTLGQGPEFLTYFQNEAQLEKSRLLSDRFSAERPKGSFSTLEIQRTEQGDSAMYLCSSSFRDGYDEQFFGPGTRLTVL.

The chain uses TRBV10-3 and TRBJ1-2; 12 bases are shared with TRBD1. The CDR3 consists of 16 residues. J lost 6 bases, V lost 10 bases, and 15 bases had no gene match. Germline lookup yields CDR1 ENHRY and CDR2 SYGVKD. CDR3 sequence reads: CATQALTGTGGHGYTF. CDR3 sequence (DNA): TGTGCCACCCAGGCTTTGACCGGGACAGGGGGCCATGGCTACACCTTC.

V usage is TRBV7-3 and J usage is TRBJ2-1, with 13 bases identical to TRBD2. Looked up from germline, CDR1 is SGHTA and CDR2 is FQGTGA. The CDR3 has 14 residues. V was clipped by 5 bases and J by 8 bases; unmatched bases: 3. CDR3 in DNA: TGTGCCAGCAGCACCGGACTAGCGGGAGATGAGCAGTTCTTC. Translated: CASSTGLAGDEQFF.

The chain employs TRBV10-3 and TRBJ2-3; 10 bases align to TRBD1. V dropped 2 bases and J dropped 6; count of bases not matched to a gene: 8. Germline CDR1 ENHRY, CDR2 SYGVKD. The CDR3 has 16 residues. CDR3 loop: CAISERLGTGVDTQYF. As DNA, the CDR3 is TGTGCCATCAGTGAGAGGTTAGGGACAGGGGTGGATACGCAGTATTTT.